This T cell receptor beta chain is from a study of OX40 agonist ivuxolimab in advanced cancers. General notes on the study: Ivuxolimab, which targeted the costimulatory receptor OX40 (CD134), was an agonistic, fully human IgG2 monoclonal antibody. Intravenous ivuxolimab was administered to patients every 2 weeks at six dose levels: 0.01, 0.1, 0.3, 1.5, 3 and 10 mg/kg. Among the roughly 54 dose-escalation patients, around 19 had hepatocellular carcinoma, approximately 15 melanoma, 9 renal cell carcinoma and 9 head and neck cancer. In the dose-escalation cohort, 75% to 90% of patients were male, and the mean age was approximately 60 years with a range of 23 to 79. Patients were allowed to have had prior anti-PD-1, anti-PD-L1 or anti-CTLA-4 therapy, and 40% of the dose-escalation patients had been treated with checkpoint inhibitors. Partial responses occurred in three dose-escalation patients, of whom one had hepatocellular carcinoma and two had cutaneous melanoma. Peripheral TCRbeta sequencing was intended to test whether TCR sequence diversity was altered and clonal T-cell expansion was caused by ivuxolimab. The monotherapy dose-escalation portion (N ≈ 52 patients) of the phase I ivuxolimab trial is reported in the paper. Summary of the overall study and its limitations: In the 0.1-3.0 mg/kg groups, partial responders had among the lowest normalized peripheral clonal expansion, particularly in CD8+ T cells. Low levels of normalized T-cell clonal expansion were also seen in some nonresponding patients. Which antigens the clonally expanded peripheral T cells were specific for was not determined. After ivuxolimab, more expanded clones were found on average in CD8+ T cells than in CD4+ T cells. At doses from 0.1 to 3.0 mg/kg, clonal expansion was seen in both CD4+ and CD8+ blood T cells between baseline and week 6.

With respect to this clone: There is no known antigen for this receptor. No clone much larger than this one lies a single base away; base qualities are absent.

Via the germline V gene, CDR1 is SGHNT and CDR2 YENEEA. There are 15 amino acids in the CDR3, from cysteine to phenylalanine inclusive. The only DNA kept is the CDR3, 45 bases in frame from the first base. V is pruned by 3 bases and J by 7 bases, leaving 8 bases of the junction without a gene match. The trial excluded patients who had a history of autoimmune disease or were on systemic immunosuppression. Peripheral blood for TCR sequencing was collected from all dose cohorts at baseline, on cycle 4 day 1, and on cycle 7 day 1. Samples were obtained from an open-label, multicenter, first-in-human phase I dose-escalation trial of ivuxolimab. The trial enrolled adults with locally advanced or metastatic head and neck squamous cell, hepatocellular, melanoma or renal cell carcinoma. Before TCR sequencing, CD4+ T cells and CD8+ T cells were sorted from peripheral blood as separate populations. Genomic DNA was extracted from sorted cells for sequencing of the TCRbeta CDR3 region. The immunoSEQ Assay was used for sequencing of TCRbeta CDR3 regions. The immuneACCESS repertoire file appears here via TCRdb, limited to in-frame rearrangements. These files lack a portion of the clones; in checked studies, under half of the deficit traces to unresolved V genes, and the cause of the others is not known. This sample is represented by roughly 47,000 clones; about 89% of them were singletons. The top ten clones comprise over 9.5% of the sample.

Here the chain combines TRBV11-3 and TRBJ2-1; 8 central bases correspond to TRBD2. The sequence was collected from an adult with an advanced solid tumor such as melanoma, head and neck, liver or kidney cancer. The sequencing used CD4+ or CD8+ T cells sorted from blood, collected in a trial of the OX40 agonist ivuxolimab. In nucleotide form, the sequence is TGTGCCAGCAGCTTTTCCGGGAGGGCTCGAAATGAGCAGTTCTTC. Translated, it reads CASSFSGRARNEQFF.